This entry lists 2 T cell receptor beta chains sequenced from one sample in a study of cytomegalovirus exposure and HLA in healthy donors (dated by TCRdb to 2015 to 2018). Receptor libraries were prepared by the immunoSEQ multiplex PCR assay. For the multiplex PCR, a mixture combining 60 forward primers for TCR Vbeta segments and 13 reverse primers for TCR Jbeta segments was used. Entries here come from immuneACCESS through TCRdb and include only in-frame sequences with V and J called. Some clones fail to appear in such tables; in the studies checked, an unresolved V gene covers under half of the shortfall, and the cause of the remainder is unknown. Here the sample has around 190,000 clones; roughly 80% occur a single time. Around 5.4% of the sample lies in the top ten. Source material: PBMCs. The receptors were gathered from a man aged 40-55 years in good health and CMV-seronegative.

The CDR3 region is CASRLPSNEKLFF. For the CDR3, the DNA is TGTGCCAGCAGACTTCCCTCTAATGAAAAACTGTTTTTT. This chain joins TRBV28 and TRBJ1-4, with D hard to call. CDR1 and CDR2 (germline): MDHEN, SYDVKM. This CDR3 has 13 residues. V was pared by 6 bases and J by 3 bases, with 8 bases between.

The chain employs TRBV27 and TRBJ2-2, with 9 bases aligning to TRBD2. CDR3 length: 15 amino acids. Losses at the gene ends were 3 bases for V and 5 bases for J; bases not matched to a gene: 4. The germline CDR1 and CDR2 sequences are MNHEY and SMNVEV (reference sequence). CDR3 sequence reads: CASSLAGGDTGELFF. The CDR3 DNA is TGTGCCAGCAGTTTGGCGGGAGGGGATACCGGGGAGCTGTTTTTT.